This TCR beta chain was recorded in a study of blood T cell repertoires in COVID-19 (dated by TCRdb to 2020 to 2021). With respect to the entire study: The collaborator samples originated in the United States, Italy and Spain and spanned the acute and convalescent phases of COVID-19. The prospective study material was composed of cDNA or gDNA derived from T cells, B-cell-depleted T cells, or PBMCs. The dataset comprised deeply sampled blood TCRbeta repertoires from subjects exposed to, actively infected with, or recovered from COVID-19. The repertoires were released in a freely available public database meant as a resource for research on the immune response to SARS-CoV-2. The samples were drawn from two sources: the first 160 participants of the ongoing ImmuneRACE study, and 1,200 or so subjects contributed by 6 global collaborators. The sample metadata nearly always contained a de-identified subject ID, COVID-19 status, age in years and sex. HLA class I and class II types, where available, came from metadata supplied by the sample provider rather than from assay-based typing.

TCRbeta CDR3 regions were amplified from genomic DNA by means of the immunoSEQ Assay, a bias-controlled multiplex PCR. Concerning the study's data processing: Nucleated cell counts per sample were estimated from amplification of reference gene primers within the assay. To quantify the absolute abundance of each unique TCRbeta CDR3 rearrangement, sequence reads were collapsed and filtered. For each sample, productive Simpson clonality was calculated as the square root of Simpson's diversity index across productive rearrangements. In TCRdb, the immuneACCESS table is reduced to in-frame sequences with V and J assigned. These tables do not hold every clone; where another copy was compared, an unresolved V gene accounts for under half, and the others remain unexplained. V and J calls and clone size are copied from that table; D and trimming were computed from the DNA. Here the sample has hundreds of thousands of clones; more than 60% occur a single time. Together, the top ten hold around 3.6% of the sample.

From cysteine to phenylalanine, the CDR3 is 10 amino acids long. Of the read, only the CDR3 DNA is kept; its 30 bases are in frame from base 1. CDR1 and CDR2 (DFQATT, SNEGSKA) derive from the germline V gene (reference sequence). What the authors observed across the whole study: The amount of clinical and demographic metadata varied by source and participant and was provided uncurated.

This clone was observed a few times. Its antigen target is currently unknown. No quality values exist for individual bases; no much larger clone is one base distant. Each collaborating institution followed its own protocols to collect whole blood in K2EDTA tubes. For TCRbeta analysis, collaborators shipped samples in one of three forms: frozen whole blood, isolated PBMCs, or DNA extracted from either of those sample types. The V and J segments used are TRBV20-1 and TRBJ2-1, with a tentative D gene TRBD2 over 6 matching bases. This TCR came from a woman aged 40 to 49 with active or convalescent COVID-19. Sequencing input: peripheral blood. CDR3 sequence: CRPPGDEQFF. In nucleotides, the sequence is TGCAGACCCCCGGGGGATGAGCAGTTCTTC.